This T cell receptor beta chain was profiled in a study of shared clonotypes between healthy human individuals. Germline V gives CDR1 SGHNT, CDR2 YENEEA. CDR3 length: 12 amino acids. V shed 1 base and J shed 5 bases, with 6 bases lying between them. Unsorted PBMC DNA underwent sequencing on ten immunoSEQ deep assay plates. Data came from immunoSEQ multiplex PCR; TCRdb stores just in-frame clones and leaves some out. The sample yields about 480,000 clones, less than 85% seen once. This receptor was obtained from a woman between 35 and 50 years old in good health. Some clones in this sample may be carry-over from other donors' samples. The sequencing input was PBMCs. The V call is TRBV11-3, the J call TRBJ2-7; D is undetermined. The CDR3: CASSLGRDEQYF. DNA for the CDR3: TGTGCCAGCAGCTTAGGCCGGGACGAGCAGTACTTC.